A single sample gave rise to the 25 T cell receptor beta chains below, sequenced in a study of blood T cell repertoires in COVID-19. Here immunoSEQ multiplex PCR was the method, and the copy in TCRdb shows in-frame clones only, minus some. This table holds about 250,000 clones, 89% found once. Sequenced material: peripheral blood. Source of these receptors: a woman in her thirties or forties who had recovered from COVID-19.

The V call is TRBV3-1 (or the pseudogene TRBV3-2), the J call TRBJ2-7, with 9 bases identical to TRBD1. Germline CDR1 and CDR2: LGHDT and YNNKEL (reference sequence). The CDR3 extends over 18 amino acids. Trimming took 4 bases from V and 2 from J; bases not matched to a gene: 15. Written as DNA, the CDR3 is TGTGCCAGCAGCCGGGGAGGCACAGGGGGCCCGAACACCTACGAGCAGTACTTC. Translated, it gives CASSRGGTGGPNTYEQYF.

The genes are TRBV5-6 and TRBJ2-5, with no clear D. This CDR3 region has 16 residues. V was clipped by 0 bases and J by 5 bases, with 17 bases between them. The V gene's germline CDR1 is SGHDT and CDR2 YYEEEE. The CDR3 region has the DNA TGTGCCAGCAGCTTGGCTTCAGGCCCCGAACCGGAGACCCAGTACTTC. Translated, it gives CASSLASGPEPETQYF. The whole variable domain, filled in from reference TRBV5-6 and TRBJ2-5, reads DAGVTQSPTHLIKTRGQQVTLRCSPKSGHDTVSWYQQALGQGPQFIFQYYEEEERQRGNFPDRFSGHQFPNYSSELNVNALLLGDSALYLCASSLASGPEPETQYFGPGTRLLVL.

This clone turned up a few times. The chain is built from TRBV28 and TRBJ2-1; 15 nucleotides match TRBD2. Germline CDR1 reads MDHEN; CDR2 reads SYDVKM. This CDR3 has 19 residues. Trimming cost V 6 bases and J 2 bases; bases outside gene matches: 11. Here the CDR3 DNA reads TGTGCCAGCAGCTCGACCCTGGGACTAGCGGGGGGCGCCTACAATGAGCAGTTCTTC. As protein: CASSSTLGLAGGAYNEQFF.

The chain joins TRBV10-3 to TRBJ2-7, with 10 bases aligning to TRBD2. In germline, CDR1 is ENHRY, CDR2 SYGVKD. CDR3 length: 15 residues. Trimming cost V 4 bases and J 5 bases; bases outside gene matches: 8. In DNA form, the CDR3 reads TGTGCCATCAGTGGAGGAGCGGGGGGGCCCGACGAGCAGTACTTC. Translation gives CAISGGAGGPDEQYF.

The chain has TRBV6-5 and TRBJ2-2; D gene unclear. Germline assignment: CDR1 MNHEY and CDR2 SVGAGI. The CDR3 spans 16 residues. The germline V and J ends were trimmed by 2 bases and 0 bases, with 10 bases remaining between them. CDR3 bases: TGTGCCAGCAGTTACCAGTATTTCGCGAACACCGGGGAGCTGTTTTTT. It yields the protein CASSYQYFANTGELFF.

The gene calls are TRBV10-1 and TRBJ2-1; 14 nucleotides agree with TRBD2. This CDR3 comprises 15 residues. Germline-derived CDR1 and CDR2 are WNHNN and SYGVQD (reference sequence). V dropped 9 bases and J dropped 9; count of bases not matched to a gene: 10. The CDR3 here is CASLRGLAGVGEQFF. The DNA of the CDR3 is TGCGCCAGTCTAAGGGGACTAGCGGGAGTTGGTGAGCAGTTCTTC.

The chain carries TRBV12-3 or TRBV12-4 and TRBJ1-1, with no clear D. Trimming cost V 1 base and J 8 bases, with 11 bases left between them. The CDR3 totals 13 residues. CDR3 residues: CASSLGGESEAFF. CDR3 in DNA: TGTGCCAGCAGTTTAGGCGGCGAAAGCGAAGCTTTCTTT.

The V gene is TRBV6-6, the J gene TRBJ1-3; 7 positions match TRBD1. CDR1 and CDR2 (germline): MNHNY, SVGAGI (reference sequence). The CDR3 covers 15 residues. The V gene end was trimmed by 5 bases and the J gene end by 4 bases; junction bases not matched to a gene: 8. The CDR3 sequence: CASSASRDSGNTIYF. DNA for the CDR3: TGTGCCAGCAGTGCAAGCCGGGACAGCGGAAACACCATATATTTT.

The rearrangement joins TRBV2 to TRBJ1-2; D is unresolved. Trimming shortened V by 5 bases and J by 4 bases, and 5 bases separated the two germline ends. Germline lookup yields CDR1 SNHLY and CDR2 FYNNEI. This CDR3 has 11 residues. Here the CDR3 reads CASSFLYGYTF. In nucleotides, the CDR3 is TGTGCCAGCAGTTTCCTCTATGGCTACACCTTC.

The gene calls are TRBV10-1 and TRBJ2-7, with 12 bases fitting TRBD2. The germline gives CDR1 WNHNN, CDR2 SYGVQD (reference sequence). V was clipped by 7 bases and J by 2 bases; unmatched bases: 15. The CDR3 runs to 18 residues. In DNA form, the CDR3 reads TGCGCCAGCATCCGACTAGCGGGAGCCAAAGCGTGGGCCTACGAGCAGTACGTC. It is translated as CASIRLAGAKAWAYEQYV.

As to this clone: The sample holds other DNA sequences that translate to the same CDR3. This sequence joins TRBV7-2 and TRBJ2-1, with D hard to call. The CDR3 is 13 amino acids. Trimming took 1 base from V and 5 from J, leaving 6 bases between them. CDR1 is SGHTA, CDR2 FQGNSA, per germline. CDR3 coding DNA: TGTGCCAGCAGCTTAGGTCGGGACAATGAGCAGTTCTTC. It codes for CASSLGRDNEQFF.

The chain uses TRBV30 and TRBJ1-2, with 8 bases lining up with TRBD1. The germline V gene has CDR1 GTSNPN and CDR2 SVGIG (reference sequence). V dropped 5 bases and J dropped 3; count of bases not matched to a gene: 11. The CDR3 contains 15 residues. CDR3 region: CAWGGQVGRYYGYTF. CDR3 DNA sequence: TGTGCCTGGGGGGGACAGGTCGGGCGGTACTATGGCTACACCTTC.

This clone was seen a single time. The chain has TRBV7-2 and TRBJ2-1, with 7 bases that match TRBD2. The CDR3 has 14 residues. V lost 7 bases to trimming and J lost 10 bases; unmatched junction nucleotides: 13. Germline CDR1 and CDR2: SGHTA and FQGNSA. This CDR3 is CASNTVRGGVEQFF. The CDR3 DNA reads TGTGCCAGCAATACTGTTCGGGGAGGGGTAGAGCAGTTCTTC. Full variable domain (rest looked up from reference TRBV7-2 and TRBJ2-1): GAGVSQSPSNKVTEKGKDVELRCDPISGHTALYWYRQSLGQGLEFLIYFQGNSAPDKSGLPSDRFSAERTGGSVSTLTIQRTQQEDSAVYLCASNTVRGGVEQFFGPGTRLTVL.

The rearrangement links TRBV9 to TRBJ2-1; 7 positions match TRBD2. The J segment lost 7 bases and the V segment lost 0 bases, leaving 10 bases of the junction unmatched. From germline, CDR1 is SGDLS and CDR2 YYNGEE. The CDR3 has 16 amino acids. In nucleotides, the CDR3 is TGTGCCAGCAGCGTAGGGTCTAGCGGAGGTCGGAATGAGCAGTTCTTC. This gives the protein CASSVGSSGGRNEQFF.

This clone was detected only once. CDR3 loop: CASSLQGARGAFF. The CDR3 bases are TGTGCCAGCAGCTTACAGGGGGCCCGGGGAGCTTTCTTT. The gene calls are TRBV7-9 and TRBJ1-1; 8 bases are a match to TRBD1. The CDR3 totals 13 residues. After removal of 2 bases from V and 10 bases from J, the junction contained 6 bases not matched to a gene. Germline V gene lookup returns CDR1 SEHNR and CDR2 FQNEAQ (reference sequence).

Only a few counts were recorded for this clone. The CDR3 loop reads CASRGSAVAETQYF. The CDR3 DNA sequence: TGTGCCAGCAGAGGTAGTGCGGTGGCGGAGACCCAGTACTTC. The chain recombines TRBV7-8 with TRBJ2-5; D uncertain. V was shortened by 6 bases and J by 5 bases, with 16 bases between the two germline ends. This CDR3 is built from 14 residues. CDR1 is SGHVS, CDR2 FQNEAQ, per germline. Looking up the rest from reference TRBV7-8 and TRBJ2-5 gives the full variable domain: GAGVSQSPRYKVAKRGQDVALRCDPISGHVSLFWYQQALGQGPEFLTYFQNEAQLDKSGLPSDRFFAERPEGSVSTLKIQRTQQEDSAVYLCASRGSAVAETQYFGPGTRLLVL.

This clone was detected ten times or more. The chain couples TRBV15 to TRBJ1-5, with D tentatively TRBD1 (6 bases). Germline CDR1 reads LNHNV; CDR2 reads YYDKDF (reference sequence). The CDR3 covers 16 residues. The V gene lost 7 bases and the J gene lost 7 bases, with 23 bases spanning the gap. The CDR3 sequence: CATTITRDTRKQPQHF. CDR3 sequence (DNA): TGTGCCACCACCATAACCCGGGACACAAGGAAGCAGCCCCAGCATTTT.

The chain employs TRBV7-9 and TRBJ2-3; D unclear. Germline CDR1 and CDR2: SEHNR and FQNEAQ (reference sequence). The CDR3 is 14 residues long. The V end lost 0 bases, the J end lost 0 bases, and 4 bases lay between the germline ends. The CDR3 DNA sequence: TGTGCCAGCAGCTTAGCCATTAGCACAGATACGCAGTATTTT. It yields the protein CASSLAISTDTQYF.

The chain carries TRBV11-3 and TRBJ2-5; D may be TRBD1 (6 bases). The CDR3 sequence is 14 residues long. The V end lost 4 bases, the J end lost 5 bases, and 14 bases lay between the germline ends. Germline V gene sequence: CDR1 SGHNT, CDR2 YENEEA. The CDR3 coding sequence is TGTGCCAGCAGCTCCCGGACAGTCTTGGAGACCCAGTACTTC. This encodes CASSSRTVLETQYF.

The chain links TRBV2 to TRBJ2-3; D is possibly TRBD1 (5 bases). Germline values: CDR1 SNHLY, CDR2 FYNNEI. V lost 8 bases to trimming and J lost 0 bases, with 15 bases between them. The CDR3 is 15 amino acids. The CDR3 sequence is CASVRGIYSTDTQYF. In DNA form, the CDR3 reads TGTGCCAGCGTAAGGGGTATCTATAGCACAGATACGCAGTATTTT.

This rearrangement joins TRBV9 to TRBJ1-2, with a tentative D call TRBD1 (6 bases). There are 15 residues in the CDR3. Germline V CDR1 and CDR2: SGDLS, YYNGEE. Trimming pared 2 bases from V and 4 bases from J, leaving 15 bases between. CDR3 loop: CASSVGQNFRYGYTF. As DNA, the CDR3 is TGTGCCAGCAGCGTCGGACAGAACTTCCGCTATGGCTACACCTTC.

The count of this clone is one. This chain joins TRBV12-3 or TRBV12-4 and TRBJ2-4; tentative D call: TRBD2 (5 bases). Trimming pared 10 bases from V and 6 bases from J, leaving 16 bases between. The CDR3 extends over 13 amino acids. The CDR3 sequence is CATSRGVGNIQYF. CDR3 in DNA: TGTGCCACCAGCCGGGGAGTCGGAAACATTCAGTACTTC.

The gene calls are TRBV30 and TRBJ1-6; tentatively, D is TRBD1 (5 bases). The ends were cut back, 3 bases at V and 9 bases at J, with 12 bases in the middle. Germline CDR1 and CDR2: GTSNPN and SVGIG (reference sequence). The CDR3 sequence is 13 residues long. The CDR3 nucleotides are TGTGCCTGGAGAGGGTCGGGGGTTTCACCCCTCCACTTT. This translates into CAWRGSGVSPLHF.

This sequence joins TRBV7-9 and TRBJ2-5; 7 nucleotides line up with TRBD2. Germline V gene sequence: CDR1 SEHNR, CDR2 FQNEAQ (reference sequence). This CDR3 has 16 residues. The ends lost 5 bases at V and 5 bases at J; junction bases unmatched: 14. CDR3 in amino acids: CASSTPWEGSGETQYF. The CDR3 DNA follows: TGTGCCAGCAGCACCCCTTGGGAGGGGTCGGGGGAGACCCAGTACTTC.

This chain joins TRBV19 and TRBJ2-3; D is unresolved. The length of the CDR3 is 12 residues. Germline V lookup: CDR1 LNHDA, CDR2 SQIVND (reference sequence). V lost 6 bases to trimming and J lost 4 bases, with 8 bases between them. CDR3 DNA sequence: TGTGCCAGTAGGACTGAGGCAGATACGCAGTATTTT. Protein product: CASRTEADTQYF. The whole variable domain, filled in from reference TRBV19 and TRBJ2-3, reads DGGITQSPKYLFRKEGQNVTLSCEQNLNHDAMYWYRQDPGQGLRLIYYSQIVNDFQKGDIAEGYSVSREKKESFPLTVTSAQKNPTAFYLCASRTEADTQYFGPGTRLTVL.